Following are 17 T cell receptor beta chains from one sample sequenced in a study of blood T cells in healthy people across ages. Alongside a J-beta primer mix, a sample-barcoded 5' primer served in a second PCR lasting about 7 to 12 cycles. One entry per CDR3 protein, called by TCRdb with MiXCR from the 5' RACE reads. Of 750,000 to 1,000,000 distinct CDR3 sequences listed, about 29% are singletons. These data are also associated with another study on T cells of mothers and their children.

Material for sequencing was blood. The receptor set was obtained from a woman in her 40s in good health.

The chain links TRBV19 to TRBJ2-2, with a tentative D call TRBD2 (6 bases). V was shortened by 7 bases and J by 3 bases, with 15 bases between the two germline ends. The CDR3 has 15 amino acids. Germline loops: CDR1 LNHDA, CDR2 SQIVND (reference sequence). CDR3 nucleotide sequence: TGTGCCAGTACCCAAGGTGGAGGGTACACCGGGGAGCTGTTTTTT. Translating it yields CASTQGGGYTGELFF. The whole variable domain, filled in from reference TRBV19 and TRBJ2-2, reads DGGITQSPKYLFRKEGQNVTLSCEQNLNHDAMYWYRQDPGQGLRLIYYSQIVNDFQKGDIAEGYSVSREKKESFPLTVTSAQKNPTAFYLCASTQGGGYTGELFFGEGSRLTVL.

Concerning this clonotype itself: One end of the junction varies from germline; a read error may be responsible. This chain links TRBV29-1 with TRBJ1-1; D remains ambiguous. The CDR3 sequence is 15 residues long. Germline CDR1 reads SQVTM; CDR2 reads ANQGSEA. The CDR3 bases are TGCAGCGTGAAGCCTGGGAACAGAATGAACACTGAAACTTTCTTT. This translates into CSVKPGNRMNTETFF.

This clonotype was seen more than once but under ten times. This chain connects TRBV7-3 to TRBJ1-1, with TRBD1 matching 8 bases. V lost 6 bases, J lost 3 bases, and 6 bases stayed unmatched. The CDR3 consists of 14 residues. Germline V gives CDR1 SGHTA, CDR2 FQGTGA. CDR3 nucleotide sequence: TGTGCCAGCAGACGCAGGGGGCTTGACACTGAAGCTTTCTTT. It codes for CASRRRGLDTEAFF.

The chain carries TRBV20-1 and TRBJ1-5; D gene uncertain. Trimming cost V 3 bases and J 2 bases, with 14 bases left between them. The CDR3 is made up of 15 amino acids. Germline loops: CDR1 DFQATT, CDR2 SNEGSKA (reference sequence). For the CDR3, the DNA is TGCAGTGCTAGGGAGGAGAGGGTTGGCAATCAGCCCCAGCATTTT. It codes for CSAREERVGNQPQHF.

This clonotype was detected a few times. This may stem from a read error, because a much larger clone lies one nucleotide away. The rearrangement uses TRBV20-1 and TRBJ2-7, with D tentatively TRBD1 (6 bases). The V end was cut by 6 bases, the J end by 6 bases, with 15 bases between. The CDR3 consists of 12 residues. CDR1 and CDR2 from the germline V gene are DFQATT and SNEGSKA (reference sequence). CDR3 in amino acids: CSAPTQGSEQYF. Here the CDR3 DNA reads TGCAGTGCCCCTACACAGGGCTCCGAGCAGTACTTC.

In this sample, this clonotype turned up many times. J is TRBJ2-1 and V is TRBV7-9; TRBD2 agrees at 9 bases. The J segment lost 4 bases and the V segment lost 10 bases, leaving 8 bases of the junction unmatched. Germline-derived CDR1 and CDR2 are SEHNR and FQNEAQ (reference sequence). CDR3 length equals 14 residues. CDR3 nucleotides: TGTGCCACCTCTCTAGCGGGGCTTTACAATGAGCAGTTCTTC. This gives the protein CATSLAGLYNEQFF.

This clonotype has just a few counts. The DNA of the CDR3 is TGTGCCAGCAGCGTAGGCCTAGCAGGCCCTTTGACAGATACGCAGTATTTT. It translates to CASSVGLAGPLTDTQYF. This chain joins TRBV9 and TRBJ2-3, with a possible D match to TRBD2 (5 bases). The CDR3 contains 17 residues. Per the germline V gene, CDR1 is SGDLS and CDR2 is YYNGEE. V was shortened by 0 bases and J by 3 bases, with 17 bases between the two germline ends.

This rearrangement joins TRBV24-1 to TRBJ2-3; D uncertain. CDR3 size: 15 residues. Germline CDR1 reads KGHDR; CDR2 reads SFDVKD. V lost 2 bases, J lost 2 bases, and 10 bases lay in between. This CDR3 is CATSDSAIPTDTQYF. The CDR3, as DNA: TGTGCCACCAGTGATTCGGCGATACCCACAGATACGCAGTATTTT.

About this clonotype: A read error may be the cause here, since a much bigger clone is one base away. The chain combines TRBV6-4 with TRBJ2-3; 7 bases are a match to TRBD2. Per germline, CDR1 MRHNA and CDR2 SNTAGT. The CDR3 sequence is 15 residues long. This CDR3 reads CASSDGGGDTDAQYF. The CDR3 bases are TGTGCCAGCAGTGACGGGGGAGGGGATACAGATGCGCAGTATTTT.

The rearrangement joins TRBV20-1 to TRBJ1-4; D is undetermined. Germline values: CDR1 DFQATT, CDR2 SNEGSKA (reference sequence). The CDR3 contains 14 residues. Trimming took off 0 bases at V and 2 bases at J, with 7 bases between the two ends. CDR3 DNA: TGCAGTGCTAGAGATTGGCAGACTAATGAAAAACTGTTTTTT. Translating gives CSARDWQTNEKLFF.

The DNA for the CDR3 is TGTGCCAGCACCAAGGGACAGACGAACACTGAAGCTTTCTTT. It specifies CASTKGQTNTEAFF. V usage is TRBV6-6 and J usage is TRBJ1-1; 7 bases are shared with TRBD1. Germline CDR1 reads MNHNY; CDR2 reads SVGAGI (reference sequence). V lost 7 bases to trimming and J lost 1 base; unmatched junction nucleotides: 6. The CDR3 has 14 residues.

The gene calls are TRBV2 and TRBJ2-1; D is perhaps TRBD1 (5 bases). Trimming took 6 bases from V and 7 from J, leaving 16 bases between them. CDR1 is SNHLY and CDR2 is FYNNEI in the germline V gene. The CDR3 is made up of 14 amino acids. CDR3 sequence: CASRSTQVKNEQFF. CDR3 DNA sequence: TGTGCCAGCAGGTCGACACAGGTAAAGAATGAGCAGTTCTTC.

The rearrangement uses TRBV27 and TRBJ1-2; D remains unclear. In germline, CDR1 is MNHEY, CDR2 SMNVEV (reference sequence). CDR3 size: 12 residues. The ends were cut back, 4 bases at V and 5 bases at J, with 8 bases in the middle. CDR3 region: CASSYIPYGYTF. DNA of the CDR3: TGTGCCAGCAGTTATATTCCTTATGGCTACACCTTC.

This rearrangement joins TRBV4-1 to TRBJ2-3, with TRBD2 matching 9 bases. Germline trimming cut 4 bases from V and 4 bases from J; bases unmatched to any gene: 9. This CDR3 region has 16 residues. The germline CDR1 and CDR2 sequences are MGHRA and YSYEKL. CDR3 amino acids: CASSPSGGPPADTQYF. The CDR3 nucleotides are TGCGCCAGCAGCCCAAGCGGGGGGCCGCCGGCAGATACGCAGTATTTT.

The J gene is TRBJ2-4, the V gene TRBV5-1; 9 positions agree with TRBD1. With the DNA end fitting TRBJ2-7 better, the J assignment may be wrong. CDR3 length equals 18 residues. In germline, CDR1 is SGHRS, CDR2 YFSETQ. CDR3: CASSLAVPGGQGDYEQYF. The CDR3, as DNA: TGCGCCAGCAGCTTGGCCGTGCCAGGGGGACAGGGCGACTACGAGCAGTACTTC.

This clonotype was seen at least ten times. The rearrangement uses TRBV4-1 and TRBJ2-7; D unresolved. Germline values: CDR1 MGHRA, CDR2 YSYEKL. Trimming removed 0 bases from V and 3 bases from J, with 12 bases in between. The CDR3 covers 15 residues. CDR3 in amino acids: CASSQEGNSLYEQYF. CDR3 coding DNA: TGCGCCAGCAGCCAAGAAGGAAACAGCCTCTACGAGCAGTACTTC.

A few counts support this clonotype. The rearrangement links TRBV2 to TRBJ2-1; 8 bases line up with TRBD2. The trim removed 8 bases at V and 7 bases at J, leaving 13 bases unmatched. Germline V gene data show CDR1 as SNHLY and CDR2 as FYNNEI. The CDR3 runs 15 residues. CDR3 sequence: CASCRSGAPRNEQFF. In DNA form, the CDR3 reads TGTGCCAGCTGTCGTAGCGGGGCCCCGAGGAATGAGCAGTTCTTC.